This is a list of T cell receptor beta chains from one sample in a study of human T cells and chemical hapten exposure. TCRdb analysed the RACE reads with MiXCR anew, one entry per CDR3 protein. The table records 50,000 to 70,000 distinct CDR3 sequences, roughly an eighth of them present only once. The sample consisted of whole blood, taken in connection with sensitization to the hapten diphenylcyclopropenone (DPC). The receptors were gathered from a man between 25 and 39 years old with alopecia areata. Some clones in this sample may be carry-over from other donors' samples. CDR3s include the opening cysteine and the closing phenylalanine or tryptophan. The D gene is left open where the match is weak. Clone size appears in some rows only: once, few, many, or a class for an expanded clone.

>TRBV9|TRBJ1-6|.|few
CASSVREDNSPLHF
TGTGCCAGCAGCGTAAGGGAGGATAATTCACCCCTCCACTTT
>TRBV5-4|TRBJ2-3|.|many
CASSRLGTREADTQYF
TGTGCCAGCAGCCGTTTGGGCACCAGGGAGGCAGATACGCAGTATTTT
>TRBV5-5|TRBJ1-2|.|few
CASSLAGRGDYGYTF
TGTGCCAGCAGCTTAGCTGGGAGGGGTGACTATGGCTACACCTTC
>TRBV6-1|TRBJ2-7|.|.
CASSARGWSSYEQYF
TGTGCCAGCAGTGCCCGAGGGTGGAGCTCCTACGAGCAGTACTTC
>TRBV29-1|TRBJ2-5|.|.
CSARLPEETQYF
TGCAGCGCCCGCCTGCCAGAAGAGACCCAGTACTTC
>TRBV12-3/TRBV12-4|TRBJ2-3|.|few
CASSTTRDTQYF
TGTGCCAGCAGTACCACCCGCGATACGCAGTATTTT
>TRBV19|TRBJ2-5|.|many
CASSSPSLAGNRETQYF
TGTGCCAGTAGTAGCCCCTCGCTGGCGGGGAACCGTGAGACCCAGTACTTC
>TRBV9|TRBJ1-2|TRBD1|few
CASSVAPGGDGYTF
TGTGCCAGCAGCGTAGCCCCAGGGGGCGATGGCTACACCTTC
>TRBV18|TRBJ1-3|.|.
CASSPGENTIYF
TGTGCCAGCTCACCTGGAGAAAACACCATATATTTT
>TRBV28|TRBJ2-5|TRBD1|.
CASSLMGTGGAFDQYF
TGTGCCAGCAGTTTAATGGGGACAGGGGGAGCCTTTGACCAGTACTTC
>TRBV13|TRBJ2-5|TRBD1|many
CASSTYRGLGETQYF
TGTGCCAGCAGCACCTACAGGGGGCTGGGAGAGACCCAGTACTTC
>TRBV28|TRBJ2-7|.|.
CASSPRGRAKVYEQYF
TGTGCCAGCAGTCCCCGAGGCCGGGCGAAAGTCTACGAGCAGTACTTC
>TRBV12-3/TRBV12-4|TRBJ1-5|TRBD1|many
CASSLGTGLSNQPQHF
TGTGCCAGCAGCCTTGGGACAGGGCTTAGCAATCAGCCCCAGCATTTT
>TRBV19|TRBJ1-5|.|many
CASSPNHRVQPQHF
TGTGCCAGTAGCCCGAACCACAGGGTGCAGCCCCAGCATTTT
>TRBV28|TRBJ2-7|TRBD1|few
CASSWAGTGDYEQYF
TGTGCCAGCAGTTGGGCCGGGACAGGGGACTACGAGCAGTACTTC
>TRBV11-2|TRBJ2-7|.|many
CASSLDRGRSYEQYF
TGTGCCAGCAGCTTAGACCGGGGGCGATCCTACGAGCAGTACTTC
>TRBV9|TRBJ1-2|.|few
CASSSGTYGYTF
TGTGCCAGCAGCTCCGGGACATATGGCTACACCTTC
>TRBV13|TRBJ2-5|.|few
CASSLVQRQETQYF
TGTGCCAGCAGCTTGGTACAGAGACAAGAGACCCAGTACTTC
>TRBV7-9|TRBJ1-2|.|many
CASSPTGPLYGYTF
TGTGCCAGCAGCCCCACGGGACCCCTCTATGGCTACACCTTC
>TRBV3-1|TRBJ1-6|TRBD1|many
CASSQVSGQFHF
TGTGCCAGCAGCCAAGTTTCGGGACAGTTCCACTTT
>TRBV7-3|TRBJ2-1|.|.
CASSLTGPGLLFF
TGTGCCAGCAGCTTAACGGGGCCGGGACTCCTGTTCTTC
>TRBV29-1|TRBJ1-2|TRBD1|many
CSVEARGTGYTF
TGCAGCGTTGAAGCCAGGGGGACCGGCTACACCTTC
>TRBV9|TRBJ1-4|TRBD1|few
CASSVTQGAPNEKLFF
TGTGCCAGCAGCGTAACACAGGGGGCCCCAAATGAAAAACTGTTTTTT
>TRBV29-1|TRBJ2-7|.|many
CSVGRGGASYEQYF
TGCAGCGTAGGAAGGGGGGGCGCCTCCTACGAGCAGTACTTC
>TRBV20-1|TRBJ2-1|.|few
CSASNRVGYNEQFF
TGCAGTGCTAGTAACAGGGTAGGATACAATGAGCAGTTCTTC
>TRBV7-3|TRBJ1-5|.|many
CASSLRQPQHF
TGTGCCAGCAGCTTACGGCAGCCCCAGCATTTT